What follows are 20 T cell receptor beta chains derived from one specimen sequenced in a study of brain T cells in children with intractable seizures. TCRdb's table, derived via immunoSEQ multiplex PCR, lists solely in-frame clones and lacks some. The sample has over 20,000 clones; 94% are singletons. Here the sequenced sample was peripheral blood, taken at surgery. These receptors all stem from a boy aged 10-17 years with focal cortical dysplasia and intractable seizures.

This clone has just one count. The chain carries TRBV15 and TRBJ2-5, with unresolved D. Germline CDR1 reads LNHNV; CDR2 reads YYDKDF (reference sequence). With 3 bases removed from V and 3 bases from J, the gap between germline ends came to 11 bases. CDR3 length: 14 amino acids. DNA for the CDR3: TGTGCCACCAGCAGCCAAAACCCCGAAGAGACCCAGTACTTC. This sequence encodes CATSSQNPEETQYF.

The chain links TRBV5-1 to TRBJ2-1; 13 nucleotides align to TRBD2. V lost 1 base to trimming and J lost 7 bases; unmatched junction nucleotides: 5. The CDR3 is made up of 16 amino acids. Germline loops: CDR1 SGHRS, CDR2 YFSETQ. This CDR3 is CASSLPRTSGRNEQFF. The CDR3 nucleotides read TGCGCCAGCAGCTTGCCGCGGACTAGCGGGAGAAATGAGCAGTTCTTC.

The chain recombines TRBV29-1 with TRBJ2-3; D tentatively reads TRBD1 or TRBD2 (5 bases each). V dropped 5 bases and J dropped 10 bases, with 16 bases sitting between them. CDR3 length: 12 amino acids. Germline V CDR1 and CDR2: SQVTM, ANQGSEA. CDR3 amino acids: CSVLAPVGAQYF. The CDR3 nucleotides read TGCAGCGTTTTGGCCCCGGTGGGGGCGCAGTATTTT.

V gene TRBV12-3 or TRBV12-4 combines with J gene TRBJ1-2; unclear D gene. The CDR3 sequence is 11 residues long. Trimming pared 5 bases from V and 0 bases from J, leaving 1 base between. The CDR3, as DNA: TGTGCCAGCAGTCCTAACTATGGCTACACCTTC. It encodes CASSPNYGYTF.

DNA for the CDR3: TGTGCCAGCAGTTTATGGGCCGGGACAGCCTATAATTCACCCCTCCACTTT. Amino acid sequence: CASSLWAGTAYNSPLHF. This rearrangement joins TRBV28 to TRBJ1-6; TRBD1 matches at 7 bases. J lost 2 bases, V lost 0 bases, and 4 bases had no gene match. CDR1 and CDR2 from the germline V gene are MDHEN and SYDVKM. There are 17 residues in the CDR3.

The chain has TRBV5-4 and TRBJ2-7, with D unclear. The germline V gene encodes CDR1 SGHNT and CDR2 YYREEE (reference sequence). Trimming left V 3 bases short and J 0 bases short, with 13 bases between. The CDR3 runs 15 residues. DNA of the CDR3: TGTGCCAGCAGCTCCGGGCCACGACACTCCTACGAGCAGTACTTC. The encoded protein is CASSSGPRHSYEQYF.

This rearrangement joins TRBV2 to TRBJ2-2; TRBD1 aligns across 8 bases. Germline CDR1 is SNHLY and CDR2 is FYNNEI. Trimming removed 4 bases from V and 7 bases from J; junction bases left unmatched: 8. This CDR3 has 15 residues. CDR3 coding DNA: TGTGCCAGCAGTGGACGGCAGGGGGCGGACGGGGAGCTGTTTTTT. This translates into CASSGRQGADGELFF.

The V and J genes are TRBV7-9 and TRBJ1-3; 7 nucleotides agree with TRBD1. The CDR3 has 19 residues. The V gene end was trimmed by 0 bases and the J gene end by 0 bases; junction bases not matched to a gene: 11. Germline CDR1 and CDR2: SEHNR and FQNEAQ (reference sequence). The DNA for the CDR3 is TGTGCCAGCAGCTTAGCGGGTAGACAGGGTGGACTCTCTGGAAACACCATATATTTT. Protein sequence: CASSLAGRQGGLSGNTIYF.

The chain links TRBV12-3 or TRBV12-4 to TRBJ2-3; D gene uncertain. The CDR3 spans 13 residues. The ends were cut back, 0 bases at V and 1 base at J, with 2 bases in the middle. CDR3 nucleotides: TGTGCCAGCAGTTTAGCCCGCACAGATACGCAGTATTTT. It specifies CASSLARTDTQYF.

J is TRBJ1-1 and V is TRBV29-1, with 9 nucleotides matching TRBD1. CDR3 length equals 14 residues. Germline V gene lookup returns CDR1 SQVTM and CDR2 ANQGSEA. The J segment lost 4 bases and the V segment lost 4 bases, leaving 7 bases of the junction unmatched. This CDR3 is CSVVRDRGITEAFF. The CDR3 DNA reads as TGCAGCGTTGTGCGCGACAGGGGGATCACTGAAGCTTTCTTT. Variable domain in full (rest from reference TRBV29-1 and TRBJ1-1): SAVISQKPSRDICQRGTSLTIQCQVDSQVTMMFWYRQQPGQSLTLIATANQGSEATYESGFVIDKFPISRPNLTFSTLTVSNMSPEDSSIYLCSVVRDRGITEAFFGQGTRLTVV.

The rearrangement uses TRBV6-5 and TRBJ2-6; no clear D. The germline V gene has CDR1 MNHEY and CDR2 SVGAGI. V was pared by 5 bases and J by 4 bases, with 6 bases between. This CDR3 contains 13 residues. The CDR3 region is CASSSGGANVLTF. CDR3 coding DNA: TGTGCCAGCAGTAGTGGGGGGGCCAACGTCCTGACTTTC.

This chain uses TRBV3-1 (or the pseudogene TRBV3-2) with TRBJ1-1; D unresolved. Trimming removed 0 bases at V and 4 bases at J, with 9 bases between. Germline V gene data show CDR1 as LGHDT and CDR2 as YNNKEL (reference sequence). The CDR3 length is 14 residues. Here the CDR3 DNA reads TGTGCCAGCAGCCAAGATCACGGCCGCACTGAAGCTTTCTTT. The encoded protein is CASSQDHGRTEAFF.

V gene TRBV11-2 combines with J gene TRBJ2-5; D uncertain. The CDR3 totals 11 residues. The germline V gene has CDR1 SGHAT and CDR2 FQNNGV. The V gene lost 3 bases and the J gene lost 5 bases, with 4 bases spanning the gap. The CDR3 sequence: CASSLTETQYF. The CDR3 nucleotides are TGTGCCAGCAGCTTGACGGAGACCCAGTACTTC.

This rearrangement joins TRBV4-1 to TRBJ2-5; D possibly matches TRBD1 or TRBD2 (5 bases each). The germline V and J ends were trimmed by 4 bases and 2 bases, with 14 bases remaining between them. Per the germline V gene, CDR1 is MGHRA and CDR2 is YSYEKL. This CDR3 is built from 15 residues. For the CDR3, the DNA is TGCGCCAGCAGCCTCGCACCGGGACGTCAAGAGACCCAGTACTTC. Its translation is CASSLAPGRQETQYF.

The V gene is TRBV5-4, the J gene TRBJ1-1; D might be TRBD1 (5 bases). Looked up from germline, CDR1 is SGHNT and CDR2 is YYREEE (reference sequence). Deletions cut 4 bases from V and 6 bases from J, with 16 bases between. The CDR3 length is 14 residues. In DNA, the CDR3 is TGTGCCAGCAGCCTTAGGGGAGAACCCGCTGAAGCTTTCTTT. Its translation: CASSLRGEPAEAFF.

V is TRBV7-7 and J is TRBJ2-5; D possibly uses TRBD1 or TRBD2 (5 bases each). Germline V gives CDR1 SSHAT, CDR2 FNYEAQ (reference sequence). The CDR3 is made up of 15 amino acids. Trimming shortened V by 3 bases and J by 4 bases, and 15 bases separated the two germline ends. Here the CDR3 reads CASSFVHPRGETQYF. CDR3 coding DNA: TGTGCCAGCAGCTTCGTGCACCCGAGGGGAGAGACCCAGTACTTC.

The rearrangement links TRBV11-3 to TRBJ2-7, with D perhaps TRBD1 (7 bases). V was clipped by 5 bases and J by 7 bases, with 30 bases between them. Germline lookup yields CDR1 SGHNT and CDR2 YENEEA. The CDR3 is 18 residues long. CDR3 loop: CASSQGGWDTSYEGEQYF. The CDR3 DNA follows: TGTGCCAGCAGCCAGGGGGGCTGGGACACGTCCTATGAGGGTGAGCAGTACTTC. The full variable domain, its missing parts supplied by reference TRBV11-3 and TRBJ2-7, is EAGVVQSPRYKIIEKKQPVAFWCNPISGHNTLYWYLQNLGQGPELLIRYENEEAVDDSQLPKDRFSAERLKGVDSTLKIQPAELGDSAVYLCASSQGGWDTSYEGEQYFGPGTRLTVT.

V gene TRBV24-1 combines with J gene TRBJ2-3; 14 nucleotides match TRBD2. The V and J ends lost 4 bases and 6 bases, in that order; junction bases with no gene match: 5. Germline CDR1 is KGHDR and CDR2 is SFDVKD. The CDR3 has 16 amino acids. CDR3 residues: CATSDPGLAGVDTQYF. CDR3 nucleotides: TGTGCCACCAGTGACCCGGGACTAGCGGGAGTGGATACGCAGTATTTT.

The chain is built from TRBV7-9 and TRBJ2-3, with no clear D. The CDR3 is made up of 11 amino acids. CDR1 and CDR2 (germline): SEHNR, FQNEAQ (reference sequence). Trimming shortened V by 10 bases and J by 4 bases, and 9 bases separated the two germline ends. The CDR3 DNA reads as TGTGCCATCTCGGACCCAGATACGCAGTATTTT. It is translated as CAISDPDTQYF.

The J gene is TRBJ2-7, the V gene TRBV18; D tentatively reads TRBD1 or TRBD2 (5 bases each). Germline values: CDR1 KGHSH, CDR2 LQKENI. This CDR3 is built from 12 residues. Trimming removed 4 bases at V and 3 bases at J, with 7 bases between. In DNA, the CDR3 is TGTGCCAGCTCACGGGGGAACTACGAGCAGTACGTC. Its translation: CASSRGNYEQYV.